This T cell receptor (beta chain) was obtained from a study of metastatic and nonmetastatic thyroid tumors. This clone was seen at least ten times. Per the original methods: A papillary thyroid cancer distant-metastasis classifier was built from CDR3 differences across clinicopathological groups. TCRdb reanalyzed the PCR reads with MiXCR. It is TCRdb's table, rather than the study itself, that gives the V and J calls and clone size. The sample includes 55,000 to 75,000 clones, around 19% of them seen just once. In germline, CDR1 is SGHRS, CDR2 YFSETQ. The CDR3 sequence is 15 residues long. V was clipped by 4 bases and J by 2 bases; unmatched bases: 8. Nobody among the patients had been given any treatment before thyroid surgery.

The chain uses TRBV5-1 and TRBJ1-2; TRBD1 matches at 7 bases. This receptor was identified in a female donor with papillary thyroid cancer or a benign thyroid nodule (not recorded which). Some clones in this sample may be carry-over from other donors' samples. The sample consisted of blood. The CDR3 sequence is CASSLQGQFNYGYTF. The CDR3 nucleotides are TGCGCCAGCAGCCTCCAGGGACAGTTCAACTATGGCTACACCTTC.